Below, 29 T cell receptor beta chains from the same sample are listed, as sequenced in a study of CD8+ T cells in alopecia areata. Indicated treatment: oral pan-JAK inhibitor, 5-10 mg twice daily. Investigators isolated RNA and reverse transcribed it into cDNA to act as the sequencing template. Measured with immunoSEQ multiplex PCR; TCRdb has only the in-frame clones, and not every one. The sample has about 250,000 clones; 60% are singletons. Sequencing was performed on CD4+ T cells sorted from blood, taken at week 52, from a patient treated with tofacitinib. These receptors originate from a human donor with alopecia areata.

The rearrangement links TRBV25-1 to TRBJ1-6; TRBD1 aligns across 7 bases. Per germline, CDR1 MGHDK and CDR2 SYGVNS. V trimming: 1 base; J trimming: 4 bases; junction bases outside the gene matches: 4. The CDR3 has 16 amino acids. The CDR3 DNA reads TGTGCCAGCAGTGAATTTTGGACAGGTTATAATTCACCCCTCCACTTT. This sequence encodes CASSEFWTGYNSPLHF.

This clone was recorded a few times. The rearrangement links TRBV27 to TRBJ1-5; D perhaps matches TRBD1 (5 bases). The CDR3 loop spans 17 amino acids. V was pared by 8 bases and J by 9 bases, with 29 bases between. Germline V gene data show CDR1 as MNHEY and CDR2 as SMNVEV (reference sequence). Here the CDR3 DNA reads TGTGCCAGCTCAATCCTCCGGCAGGGACGTATTCTTTGGCCCCAGCATTTT. Amino acid sequence: CASSILRQGRILWPQHF.

Judged by abundance, this clone is medium-sized. This chain's CDR3 is CSSTRGRADTQYF. For the CDR3, the DNA is TGCAGCTCGACTAGGGGCCGAGCAGATACGCAGTATTTT. The chain uses TRBV29-1 and TRBJ2-3; maybe TRBD2 (6 bases). CDR3 length: 13 amino acids. Trimming took 8 bases from V and 4 from J, leaving 16 bases between them. Germline CDR1 SQVTM, CDR2 ANQGSEA.

The genes are TRBV7-9 and TRBJ2-7; weak D call: TRBD1 (6 bases). This CDR3 spans 14 amino acids. From germline, CDR1 is SEHNR and CDR2 FQNEAQ (reference sequence). Trimming left V 4 bases short and J 0 bases short, with 10 bases between. For the CDR3, the DNA is TGTGCCAGCAGCTCCCAGGGGCCCTCCTACGAGCAGTACTTC. Protein product: CASSSQGPSYEQYF.

The J gene is TRBJ1-4, the V gene TRBV7-9; D is ambiguous. V lost 7 bases and J 8 bases, leaving 11 bases between the germline ends. The V gene's germline CDR1 is SEHNR and CDR2 FQNEAQ (reference sequence). The length of the CDR3 is 12 residues. The DNA for the CDR3 is TGTGCCAGCACAAACTCCGGGGAAAAACTGTTTTTT. Translated, it gives CASTNSGEKLFF.

The V call is TRBV4-2, the J call TRBJ1-1; D might be TRBD1 (5 bases). This CDR3 has 13 amino acids. Looked up from germline, CDR1 is LGHNA and CDR2 is YNFKEQ. Trimming took off 2 bases at V and 6 bases at J, with 10 bases between the two ends. In DNA form, the CDR3 reads TGTGCCAGCAGCCAACCCGACAGTGCTGAAGCTTTCTTT. Its translation is CASSQPDSAEAFF.

The V call is TRBV27, the J call TRBJ1-2, with a tentative D call TRBD1 (5 bases). There are 14 residues in the CDR3. Germline CDR1 is MNHEY and CDR2 is SMNVEV (reference sequence). V lost 6 bases, J lost 4 bases, and 15 bases lay in between. The CDR3 protein is CASRPGPLGYGYTF. In DNA, the CDR3 is TGTGCCAGCAGACCGGGACCCCTTGGCTATGGCTACACCTTC.

The V gene is TRBV2, the J gene TRBJ2-7; D remains ambiguous. This CDR3 is built from 12 residues. Per germline, CDR1 SNHLY and CDR2 FYNNEI. Trimming shortened V by 8 bases and J by 3 bases, and 11 bases separated the two germline ends. In nucleotides, the CDR3 is TGTGCCAGCGACGGACCGATCTACGAGCAGTACTTC. Its translation: CASDGPIYEQYF.

The chain links TRBV30 to TRBJ1-5; TRBD1 is a possible D gene (5 bases). Trimming pared 3 bases from V and 6 bases from J, leaving 15 bases between. Germline CDR1 is GTSNPN and CDR2 is SVGIG (reference sequence). The CDR3 runs 14 residues. CDR3 in amino acids: CAWSVIQGGQPQHF. For the CDR3, the DNA is TGTGCCTGGAGCGTGATCCAGGGAGGTCAGCCCCAGCATTTT.

This clone was detected only once. The junction departs from the called germline gene at one end, perhaps through a read error. The rearrangement links TRBV7-7 to TRBJ2-3, with no clear D. The CDR3 is made up of 14 amino acids. The germline gives CDR1 SSHAT, CDR2 FNYEAQ (reference sequence). The CDR3 sequence: CASSLGTGTDTQYF. DNA for the CDR3: TGTGCTAGCAGCCTCGGTACGGGCACAGATACGCAGTATTTT.

The chain links TRBV7-2 to TRBJ1-1; weak D call: TRBD1 (6 bases). CDR3 length equals 14 residues. CDR1 and CDR2 from the germline V gene are SGHTA and FQGNSA. Trimming removed 5 bases from V and 5 bases from J, with 15 bases in between. Written as DNA, the CDR3 is TGTGCCAGCAGCGCAGAGGGGGGCCGGACTGAAGCTTTCTTT. Translating gives CASSAEGGRTEAFF.

The chain employs TRBV30 and TRBJ1-6, with D uncertain. CDR1 and CDR2 from the germline V gene are GTSNPN and SVGIG (reference sequence). The germline V and J ends were trimmed by 1 base and 10 bases, with 11 bases remaining between them. The CDR3 extends over 13 amino acids. Here the CDR3 reads CAWSDGGWSPLHF. The CDR3 DNA sequence: TGTGCCTGGAGTGACGGAGGGTGGTCACCCCTCCACTTT.

The chain has TRBV9 and TRBJ2-3, with a weak D call TRBD2 (6 bases). There are 15 residues in the CDR3. In germline, CDR1 is SGDLS, CDR2 YYNGEE. V was clipped by 3 bases and J by 3 bases, with 14 bases between them. The CDR3 is CASSDSGRSTDTQYF. The CDR3 region has the DNA TGTGCCAGCAGCGACTCCGGGAGATCAACAGATACGCAGTATTTT.

This rearrangement joins TRBV19 to TRBJ2-3; 9 bases line up with TRBD1. V shed 5 bases and J 3 bases; nucleotides not matched to a gene: 9. This CDR3 contains 16 residues. Germline CDR1 LNHDA, CDR2 SQIVND (reference sequence). CDR3 amino acids: CASSQPGQGLTDTQYF. CDR3 DNA: TGTGCCAGTAGTCAGCCGGGACAGGGATTAACAGATACGCAGTATTTT. The full variable domain, its missing parts supplied by reference TRBV19 and TRBJ2-3, is DGGITQSPKYLFRKEGQNVTLSCEQNLNHDAMYWYRQDPGQGLRLIYYSQIVNDFQKGDIAEGYSVSREKKESFPLTVTSAQKNPTAFYLCASSQPGQGLTDTQYFGPGTRLTVL.

The chain recombines TRBV14 with TRBJ1-2; the D is unclear. Germline values: CDR1 SGHDN, CDR2 FVKESK. This CDR3 has 14 amino acids. The V gene lost 4 bases and the J gene lost 3 bases, with 12 bases spanning the gap. CDR3 sequence: CASSRGGLDYGYTF. The CDR3 DNA follows: TGTGCCAGCAGCCGAGGCGGACTGGACTATGGCTACACCTTC.

The chain is built from TRBV9 and TRBJ1-1; D ambiguous. In germline, CDR1 is SGDLS, CDR2 YYNGEE. CDR3 size: 13 residues. The V end was cut by 4 bases, the J end by 1 base, with 8 bases between. CDR3 in amino acids: CASSTHRNTEAFF. The CDR3 DNA reads TGTGCCAGCAGCACCCACAGGAACACTGAAGCTTTCTTT.

This chain uses TRBV7-2 with TRBJ2-7, with 7 bases fitting TRBD1. Germline assignment: CDR1 SGHTA and CDR2 FQGNSA. This CDR3 has 12 residues. After removal of 5 bases from V and 6 bases from J, the junction contained 4 bases not matched to a gene. CDR3 sequence: CASSENRGEQYF. The CDR3 DNA is TGTGCCAGCAGCGAGAACAGGGGCGAGCAGTACTTC.

This chain connects TRBV10-3 to TRBJ2-5; TRBD2 matches 7 bases. The germline gives CDR1 ENHRY, CDR2 SYGVKD. V was pared by 7 bases and J by 0 bases, with 5 bases of the junction left unmatched. The CDR3 is 14 amino acids. Written as DNA, the CDR3 is TGTGCCATCATGAACGGGGGGTACCAAGAGACCCAGTACTTC. Translated: CAIMNGGYQETQYF.

Here the CDR3 reads CASSFEFETQYF. The CDR3 DNA follows: TGTGCCAGCAGCTTTGAGTTTGAGACCCAGTACTTC. The V and J genes are TRBV11-2 and TRBJ2-5; D is ambiguous. Deletions cut 3 bases from V and 5 bases from J, with 7 bases between. This CDR3 is 12 amino acids long. Germline V gives CDR1 SGHAT, CDR2 FQNNGV. The variable domain in full, completed from reference TRBV11-2 and TRBJ2-5, reads EAGVAQSPRYKIIEKRQSVAFWCNPISGHATLYWYQQILGQGPKLLIQFQNNGVVDDSQLPKDRFSAERLKGVDSTLKIQPAKLEDSAVYLCASSFEFETQYFGPGTRLLVL.

This clone was found a few times. The rearrangement uses TRBV29-1 and TRBJ1-2; tentative D call: TRBD1 (5 bases). Trimming left V 6 bases short and J 3 bases short, with 8 bases between. This CDR3 is 11 amino acids long. The V gene's germline CDR1 is SQVTM and CDR2 ANQGSEA. DNA of the CDR3: TGCAGCGTCTCGACAGACTATGGCTACACCTTC. It codes for CSVSTDYGYTF.

The chain recombines TRBV2 with TRBJ1-1; D not certain. The CDR3 length is 11 residues. Germline V gene sequence: CDR1 SNHLY, CDR2 FYNNEI. V shed 6 bases and J shed 3 bases, with 5 bases lying between them. CDR3 coding DNA: TGTGCCAGCAGGTGGTACACTGAAGCTTTCTTT. This sequence encodes CASRWYTEAFF.

Remarks on this clone: A read error may account for a junction end that differs from germline. This sequence joins TRBV4-3 and TRBJ2-1, with 10 bases that match TRBD1. The CDR3 runs to 15 residues. CDR1 LGHNA and CDR2 YSLEER come from the germline V gene. CDR3 sequence reads: CASNQPGQGSNEQFF. DNA of the CDR3: TGCGCCAGCAACCAACCGGGACAGGGGAGTAATGAGCAGTTCTTC.

This clone was counted a few times. This rearrangement joins TRBV2 to TRBJ1-2; unclear D gene. CDR1 is SNHLY, CDR2 FYNNEI, per germline. CDR3 length equals 10 residues. Trimming removed 8 bases at V and 5 bases at J, with 6 bases between. The CDR3 sequence is CASGIYGYTF. The CDR3 nucleotides read TGTGCCAGCGGAATTTATGGCTACACCTTC. Based on the CDR3 plus reference TRBV2 and TRBJ1-2, the full variable domain is EPEVTQTPSHQVTQMGQEVILRCVPISNHLYFYWYRQILGQKVEFLVSFYNNEISEKSEIFDDQFSVERPDGSNFTLKIRSTKLEDSAMYFCASGIYGYTFGSGTRLTVV.

This clone has a single count. V and J are TRBV11-2 and TRBJ1-2, with no clear D. The V gene lost 2 bases and the J gene lost 4 bases, with 20 bases spanning the gap. The germline CDR1 and CDR2 sequences are SGHAT and FQNNGV. The CDR3 contains 17 residues. The CDR3 loop is CASSLIQRLQRGYGYTF. CDR3 sequence (DNA): TGTGCCAGCAGCTTAATTCAACGGCTTCAACGCGGCTATGGCTACACCTTC.

V gene TRBV9 combines with J gene TRBJ2-1; 11 nucleotides match TRBD1. CDR1 and CDR2 from the germline V gene are SGDLS and YYNGEE. V lost 4 bases, J lost 4 bases, and 10 bases stayed unmatched. This CDR3 contains 17 residues. This CDR3 is CASSPQGTGGLYNEQFF. The CDR3 bases are TGTGCCAGCAGCCCCCAAGGGACAGGGGGATTATACAATGAGCAGTTCTTC.

This clone appeared once. The rearrangement uses TRBV2 and TRBJ1-1; 9 bases fit TRBD1. Losses at the gene ends were 7 bases for V and 4 bases for J; bases not matched to a gene: 7. CDR1 and CDR2 from the germline V gene are SNHLY and FYNNEI. The length of the CDR3 is 14 residues. The CDR3 is CASIWDREGTEAFF. The CDR3 DNA reads TGTGCCAGCATTTGGGACAGGGAGGGCACTGAAGCTTTCTTT.

This clone was counted only a few times. The gene calls are TRBV29-1 and TRBJ2-3; the D is unclear. The CDR3 is made up of 14 amino acids. Germline V gene data show CDR1 as SQVTM and CDR2 as ANQGSEA. V was trimmed by 0 bases and J by 0 bases, leaving 7 bases between them. The CDR3 region has the DNA TGCAGCGTTGAAGAGTCAGCTAGCACAGATACGCAGTATTTT. Encoded protein: CSVEESASTDTQYF.

V gene TRBV4-2 combines with J gene TRBJ2-2; D not resolved. Trimming removed 0 bases from V and 1 base from J, with 12 bases in between. In germline, CDR1 is LGHNA, CDR2 YNFKEQ. This CDR3 contains 17 residues. The DNA for the CDR3 is TGTGCCAGCAGCCAAGATGGGGTGCAGAGGAACACCGGGGAGCTGTTTTTT. Its translation is CASSQDGVQRNTGELFF.

The table lists this clone with many counts. The V and J genes are TRBV6-5 and TRBJ1-6, with D maybe TRBD1 (5 bases). This CDR3 has 14 residues. V was trimmed by 6 bases and J by 7 bases, leaving 13 bases between them. Germline CDR1 is MNHEY and CDR2 is SVGAGI. The CDR3: CASRPDGANSPLHF. CDR3 nucleotides: TGTGCCAGCAGGCCGGACGGGGCGAATTCACCCCTCCACTTT.